The rows below give T cell receptor beta chains drawn from one sample of a study of glioma-infiltrating T cells after dendritic cell vaccination. Generated by immunoSEQ multiplex PCR, the TCRdb table keeps only in-frame clones and is missing some. This sample has more than 95,000 clones, with around 90% found just once. This specimen was blood, taken after dendritic cell vaccination. The receptors were gathered from a human donor with glioblastoma. CDR3s include the opening cysteine and the closing phenylalanine or tryptophan. Each record gives: V gene, D gene, clone size, J gene, CDR3 DNA, CDR3 protein. D genes are given only for firm matches. Some rows have no size entry. The others give once, few or many, or a class for an expanded clone.

v_call: TRBV5-1
d_call: TRBD2
clone_size: NA
j_call: TRBJ2-5
cdr3_nt: TGCGCCAGCAGGAGGACTAGCGGGGAAGAGACCCAGTACTTC
cdr3_aa: CASRRTSGEETQYF

v_call: TRBV14
d_call: NA
clone_size: NA
j_call: TRBJ2-2
cdr3_nt: TGTGCCAGCAGCCGTTCCCTTGCGGAAACCGGGGAGCTGTTTTTT
cdr3_aa: CASSRSLAETGELFF

v_call: TRBV6-6
d_call: NA
clone_size: NA
j_call: TRBJ1-4
cdr3_nt: TGTGCCAGCAGCGACGGCGACGGGGGGGCTGGTGAAAAACTGTTTTTT
cdr3_aa: CASSDGDGGAGEKLFF

v_call: TRBV5-1
d_call: NA
clone_size: NA
j_call: TRBJ2-7
cdr3_nt: TGCGCCAGCAGCCCATCAACAGGGACCTACGAGCAGTACTTC
cdr3_aa: CASSPSTGTYEQYF

v_call: TRBV27
d_call: NA
clone_size: NA
j_call: TRBJ2-7
cdr3_nt: TGTGCCAGCAGTTCGTCGGGGGTCATCTCCTACGAGCAGTACTTC
cdr3_aa: CASSSSGVISYEQYF

v_call: TRBV6-1
d_call: TRBD1
clone_size: NA
j_call: TRBJ2-3
cdr3_nt: TGTGCCAGCAGTGCCGGGACAGGTGAAGCAGATACGCAGTATTTT
cdr3_aa: CASSAGTGEADTQYF

v_call: TRBV5-6
d_call: TRBD2
clone_size: NA
j_call: TRBJ2-5
cdr3_nt: TGTGCCAGCAGCCGTGCTAGCGGCGAGACCCAGTACTTC
cdr3_aa: CASSRASGETQYF

v_call: TRBV2
d_call: NA
clone_size: NA
j_call: TRBJ2-5
cdr3_nt: TGTGCCAGCAGTGAAATGGGCAACCGGGAGACCCAGTACTTC
cdr3_aa: CASSEMGNRETQYF

v_call: TRBV4-1
d_call: NA
clone_size: NA
j_call: TRBJ1-5
cdr3_nt: TGCGCCAGCAGCCAAGTGGGGGGTGGCAATCAGCCCCAGCATTTT
cdr3_aa: CASSQVGGGNQPQHF

v_call: TRBV18
d_call: NA
clone_size: NA
j_call: TRBJ2-7
cdr3_nt: TGTGCCAGCTCAACACAGGGACTAAACGAGCAGTACTTC
cdr3_aa: CASSTQGLNEQYF

v_call: TRBV9
d_call: NA
clone_size: NA
j_call: TRBJ1-1
cdr3_nt: TGTGCCGCATCAGGCACTGAAGCTTTCTTT
cdr3_aa: CAASGTEAFF

v_call: TRBV19
d_call: TRBD1
clone_size: once
j_call: TRBJ2-1
cdr3_nt: TGTGCCAGTAGTACAGGACAGGGGGTGTTGGAGCAGTTCTTC
cdr3_aa: CASSTGQGVLEQFF

v_call: TRBV21-1
d_call: NA
clone_size: once
j_call: TRBJ1-1
cdr3_nt: TGTGCCAGCAGCATGGGACAGGTGAACACTGAAGCTTTCTTT
cdr3_aa: CASSMGQVNTEAFF

v_call: TRBV5-4
d_call: NA
clone_size: NA
j_call: TRBJ2-7
cdr3_nt: TGTGCCAGCAGCTTGGCGTTAGCATCGAGCTCCTACGAGCAGTACTTC
cdr3_aa: CASSLALASSSYEQYF

v_call: TRBV7-7
d_call: NA
clone_size: NA
j_call: TRBJ2-5
cdr3_nt: TGTGCTAGCAGCTCAGGCGGCGGGCAAGAGACCCAGTACTTC
cdr3_aa: CASSSGGGQETQYF

v_call: TRBV7-9
d_call: NA
clone_size: NA
j_call: TRBJ2-2
cdr3_nt: TGTGCCAGCAGCTTAGACAGAGCGAACACCGGGGAGCTGTTTTTT
cdr3_aa: CASSLDRANTGELFF

v_call: TRBV5-4
d_call: NA
clone_size: once
j_call: TRBJ1-1
cdr3_nt: TGTGCCAGCACCAGAGGACTGGGGGGAACGGACACTGAAGCTTTCTTT
cdr3_aa: CASTRGLGGTDTEAFF

v_call: TRBV9
d_call: NA
clone_size: NA
j_call: TRBJ2-7
cdr3_nt: TGTGCCAGCAGCGCCGGGACCGGGGGTTACGAGCAGTACTTC
cdr3_aa: CASSAGTGGYEQYF

v_call: TRBV2
d_call: TRBD2
clone_size: NA
j_call: TRBJ2-5
cdr3_nt: TGTGCCAGCAGTGAAGCTCTTGGACTAGCGCGACAAGAGACCCAGTACTTC
cdr3_aa: CASSEALGLARQETQYF

v_call: TRBV9
d_call: TRBD2
clone_size: NA
j_call: TRBJ2-1
cdr3_nt: TGTGCCAGCTCGACTAGCGGGTCCTACAATGAGCAGTTCTTC
cdr3_aa: CASSTSGSYNEQFF

v_call: TRBV14
d_call: NA
clone_size: NA
j_call: TRBJ1-6
cdr3_nt: TGTGCCAGCAGCCAAGAGAGTCGGAATTCACCCCTCCACTTT
cdr3_aa: CASSQESRNSPLHF

v_call: TRBV5-1
d_call: NA
clone_size: NA
j_call: TRBJ1-2
cdr3_nt: TGCGCCAGCAGCTTGGCGGGTGACGGAAACTATGGCTACACCTTC
cdr3_aa: CASSLAGDGNYGYTF

v_call: TRBV29-1
d_call: NA
clone_size: NA
j_call: TRBJ1-5
cdr3_nt: TGCAGCGTTGGTCGAGGGAATCAGCCCCAGCATTTT
cdr3_aa: CSVGRGNQPQHF

v_call: TRBV6-5
d_call: NA
clone_size: NA
j_call: TRBJ2-7
cdr3_nt: TGTGCCAGCAGTGAAACAGACTACTACGAGCAGTACTTC
cdr3_aa: CASSETDYYEQYF

v_call: TRBV5-1
d_call: NA
clone_size: NA
j_call: TRBJ1-3
cdr3_nt: TGCGCCAGCAGCCCCAGACCAGGGGACCCTGGAAACACCATATATTTT
cdr3_aa: CASSPRPGDPGNTIYF

v_call: TRBV10-2
d_call: TRBD2
clone_size: NA
j_call: TRBJ2-1
cdr3_nt: TGCGCCAGCATGGTGGGACTAGCGTACAATGAGCAGTTCTTC
cdr3_aa: CASMVGLAYNEQFF

v_call: TRBV7-2
d_call: NA
clone_size: NA
j_call: TRBJ2-2
cdr3_nt: TGTGCCAGCAGCTTAGTACGGGGCACCGGGGAGCTGTTTTTT
cdr3_aa: CASSLVRGTGELFF

v_call: TRBV9
d_call: NA
clone_size: NA
j_call: TRBJ2-6
cdr3_nt: TGTGCCAGCAGCGTAGGGGGCGCTGGGGCCAACGTCCTGACTTTC
cdr3_aa: CASSVGGAGANVLTF

v_call: TRBV5-4
d_call: NA
clone_size: NA
j_call: TRBJ2-1
cdr3_nt: TGTGCCAGCAGCGAGACTAGTTGGAATGAGCAGTTCTTC
cdr3_aa: CASSETSWNEQFF

v_call: TRBV7-7
d_call: TRBD1
clone_size: NA
j_call: TRBJ2-5
cdr3_nt: TGTGCTAGCAGCTCAGGGACAGGAGTTCAAGAGACCCAGTACTTC
cdr3_aa: CASSSGTGVQETQYF

v_call: TRBV27
d_call: TRBD2
clone_size: NA
j_call: TRBJ2-7
cdr3_nt: TGTGCCAGCGCGAGCGGGGGGGCCGTAGTGTCCTACGAGCAGTACTTC
cdr3_aa: CASASGGAVVSYEQYF

v_call: TRBV5-1
d_call: TRBD2
clone_size: NA
j_call: TRBJ2-2
cdr3_nt: TGCGCCAGCAGCTCTCCCCCGCTTAGCGGGTGGAACACCGGGGAGCTGTTTTTT
cdr3_aa: CASSSPPLSGWNTGELFF

v_call: TRBV10-3
d_call: NA
clone_size: once
j_call: TRBJ2-3
cdr3_nt: TGTGCCATCAGGGGGGCGGCCTCCACAGATACGCAGTATTTT
cdr3_aa: CAIRGAASTDTQYF

v_call: TRBV5-1
d_call: TRBD2
clone_size: NA
j_call: TRBJ2-1
cdr3_nt: TGCGCCAGCAGTTTATCTAGCGGGAGTAATGGTGAGCAGTTCTTC
cdr3_aa: CASSLSSGSNGEQFF

v_call: TRBV6-1
d_call: NA
clone_size: NA
j_call: TRBJ2-1
cdr3_nt: TGTGCCAGCAGTGCAAGGACGGTCGGGGACAATGAGCAGTTCTTC
cdr3_aa: CASSARTVGDNEQFF

v_call: TRBV27
d_call: NA
clone_size: NA
j_call: TRBJ1-1
cdr3_nt: TGTGCCAGCAGTTTGGGGCGGGGGTTCCGTGAAGCTTTCTTT
cdr3_aa: CASSLGRGFREAFF

v_call: TRBV5-1
d_call: NA
clone_size: NA
j_call: TRBJ1-4
cdr3_nt: TGCGCCAGCAGCTTGGATGGCCGGGAGAATGAAAAACTGTTTTTT
cdr3_aa: CASSLDGRENEKLFF

v_call: TRBV28
d_call: NA
clone_size: NA
j_call: TRBJ1-5
cdr3_nt: TGTGCCAGCAAGAGTTATAGCAATCAGCCCCAGCATTTT
cdr3_aa: CASKSYSNQPQHF

v_call: TRBV7-8
d_call: TRBD1
clone_size: NA
j_call: TRBJ1-5
cdr3_nt: TGTGCCAGCAGCCAGACAGGGGTTCAGCCCCAGCATTTT
cdr3_aa: CASSQTGVQPQHF

v_call: TRBV28
d_call: NA
clone_size: NA
j_call: TRBJ1-5
cdr3_nt: TGTGCCAGCACCCCTATAACAGGGAACAATCAGCCCCAGCATTTT
cdr3_aa: CASTPITGNNQPQHF

v_call: TRBV7-9
d_call: NA
clone_size: once
j_call: TRBJ1-1
cdr3_nt: TGTGCCAGCAGCTTAACCGGGACAGAAGCTTTCTTT
cdr3_aa: CASSLTGTEAFF

v_call: TRBV2
d_call: NA
clone_size: NA
j_call: TRBJ1-5
cdr3_nt: TGTGCCAGCAGACCCGGGGGGGGAGCGCAGCCCCAGCATTTT
cdr3_aa: CASRPGGGAQPQHF

v_call: TRBV15
d_call: NA
clone_size: NA
j_call: TRBJ1-2
cdr3_nt: TGTGCCACCAGCGCCCCGGGCGGGATTGGCTACACCTTC
cdr3_aa: CATSAPGGIGYTF

v_call: TRBV7-2
d_call: NA
clone_size: NA
j_call: TRBJ1-4
cdr3_nt: TGTGCCAGCAGCCTCGCGGGCGTGGCTAATGAAAAACTGTTTTTT
cdr3_aa: CASSLAGVANEKLFF

v_call: TRBV6-1
d_call: TRBD2
clone_size: NA
j_call: TRBJ2-1
cdr3_nt: TGTGCCAGCAAGGCTAGCGGGGGGAATGAGCAGTTCTTC
cdr3_aa: CASKASGGNEQFF

v_call: TRBV6-5
d_call: TRBD1
clone_size: NA
j_call: TRBJ1-2
cdr3_nt: TGTGCCAGCAGTTACGGGACAGGGGGCGCCGGTGGCTACACCTTC
cdr3_aa: CASSYGTGGAGGYTF

v_call: TRBV7-9
d_call: TRBD1
clone_size: NA
j_call: TRBJ2-1
cdr3_nt: TGTGCCAGCAGCTCCTTAAGGGACAGGGGAAACAATGAGCAGTTCTTC
cdr3_aa: CASSSLRDRGNNEQFF

v_call: TRBV5-1
d_call: TRBD1
clone_size: NA
j_call: TRBJ1-6
cdr3_nt: TGCGCCAGCAAACCGGGACAGGGCGGTAATTCACCCCTCCACTTT
cdr3_aa: CASKPGQGGNSPLHF

v_call: TRBV4-1
d_call: NA
clone_size: NA
j_call: TRBJ1-1
cdr3_nt: TGCGCCAGCAGCCAAGATGGGCGGAACACTGAAGCTTTCTTT
cdr3_aa: CASSQDGRNTEAFF

v_call: TRBV5-6
d_call: NA
clone_size: few
j_call: TRBJ1-5
cdr3_nt: TGTGCCAGCAGCTTGGGTCCCCCGTCTGGCAATCAGCCCCAGCATTTT
cdr3_aa: CASSLGPPSGNQPQHF